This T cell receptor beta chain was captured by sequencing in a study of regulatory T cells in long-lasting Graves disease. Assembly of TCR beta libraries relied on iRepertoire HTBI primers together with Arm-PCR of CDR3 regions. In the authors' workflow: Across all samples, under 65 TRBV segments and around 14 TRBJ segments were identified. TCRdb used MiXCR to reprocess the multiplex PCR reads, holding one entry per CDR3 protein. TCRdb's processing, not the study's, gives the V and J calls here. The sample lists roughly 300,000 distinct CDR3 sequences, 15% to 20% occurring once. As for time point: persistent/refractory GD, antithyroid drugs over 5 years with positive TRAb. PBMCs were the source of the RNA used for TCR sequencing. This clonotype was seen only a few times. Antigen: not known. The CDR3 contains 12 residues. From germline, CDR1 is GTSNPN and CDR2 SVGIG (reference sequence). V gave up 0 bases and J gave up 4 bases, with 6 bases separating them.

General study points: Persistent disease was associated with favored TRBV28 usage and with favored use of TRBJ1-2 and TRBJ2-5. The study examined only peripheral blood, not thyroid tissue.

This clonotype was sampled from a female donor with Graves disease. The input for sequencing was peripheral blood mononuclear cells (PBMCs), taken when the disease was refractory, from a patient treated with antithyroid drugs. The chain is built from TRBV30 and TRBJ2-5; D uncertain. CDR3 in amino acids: CAWSVNGETQYF. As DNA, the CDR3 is TGTGCCTGGAGTGTCAATGGAGAGACCCAGTACTTC.